A single sample gave rise to the 18 T cell receptor beta chains below, sequenced in a study of Ad26.COV2.S vaccination and SARS-CoV-2 variants (dated by TCRdb to the early 2020s). The receptor library was made with the immunoSEQ multiplex PCR assay. What TCRdb holds here is the immuneACCESS table cut down to in-frame rearrangements. Part of the clones is not present; checked against another copy, under half of the missing clones reflect an unresolved V gene, and the others are unexplained. This sample has about 680,000 clones in its table, and roughly 90% of those were observed once. Of the sample, approximately 1.5% is held by the ten largest clones. What the treatment or condition label conveys for this sample: some 20 received Ad26.COV2.S at low or high dose, single or two shots; about 5 received placebo; per-sample allocation not given. Repertoires of vaccine and placebo recipients were sequenced from samples taken on day 63 after the first injection.

This specimen consisted of peripheral blood, obtained in a trial of Ad26.COV2.S vaccine versus placebo. These TCRs come from a person aged 18 to 59 who received the Ad26.COV2.S COVID-19 vaccine or a placebo.

This chain connects TRBV9 to TRBJ1-2; D is perhaps TRBD1 (5 bases). V was shortened by 3 bases and J by 3 bases, with 12 bases between the two germline ends. This CDR3 spans 14 amino acids. Germline-derived CDR1 and CDR2 are SGDLS and YYNGEE. The CDR3 nucleotides are TGTGCCAGCAGCGCCGGGGCGGATGACTATGGCTACACCTTC. Translation: CASSAGADDYGYTF.

The chain couples TRBV7-3 to TRBJ2-5; D may be TRBD1 (6 bases). CDR3 length: 14 amino acids. The ends were cut back, 5 bases at V and 1 base at J, with 11 bases in the middle. From germline, CDR1 is SGHTA and CDR2 FQGTGA. The CDR3 coding sequence is TGTGCCAGCAGCGACGGACAGCCCCAAGAGACCCAGTACTTC. Translating gives CASSDGQPQETQYF.

This clone was seen just once. The gene calls are TRBV3-1 (or the pseudogene TRBV3-2) and TRBJ1-1, with D hard to call. The CDR3 runs 14 residues. The V gene's germline CDR1 is LGHDT and CDR2 YNNKEL (reference sequence). The V and J ends lost 0 bases and 1 base respectively, with 6 bases between them. DNA of the CDR3: TGTGCCAGCAGCCAAGATCATCGGAACACTGAAGCTTTCTTT. It is translated as CASSQDHRNTEAFF.

This chain joins TRBV7-9 and TRBJ1-5; 10 bases align to TRBD1. Germline CDR1 and CDR2: SEHNR and FQNEAQ (reference sequence). The length of the CDR3 is 16 residues. V shed 5 bases and J 2 bases; nucleotides not matched to a gene: 6. The CDR3 reads CASSNRTGGGNQPQHF. The CDR3, as DNA: TGTGCCAGCAGCAATCGGACAGGGGGTGGCAATCAGCCCCAGCATTTT.

The J gene is TRBJ2-1, the V gene TRBV7-9; 14 positions agree with TRBD2. CDR1 and CDR2 (germline): SEHNR, FQNEAQ (reference sequence). This CDR3 has 18 residues. Germline trimming cut 2 bases from V and 2 bases from J; bases unmatched to any gene: 5. The CDR3 reads CASSLSGTSGGTYNEQFF. CDR3 nucleotide sequence: TGTGCCAGCAGCTTATCGGGGACTAGCGGGGGCACCTACAATGAGCAGTTCTTC.

CDR3 nucleotides: TGTGCCAGTAGTAATGCAGTCGCGGCAGCGAACACTGAAGCTTTCTTT. Its translation is CASSNAVAAANTEAFF. The J gene is TRBJ1-1, the V gene TRBV19; D gene unclear. The CDR3 sequence is 16 residues long. The ends were cut back, 4 bases at V and 1 base at J, with 16 bases in the middle. The germline V gene has CDR1 LNHDA and CDR2 SQIVND (reference sequence).

V usage is TRBV19 and J usage is TRBJ2-7; 8 bases are shared with TRBD1. This CDR3 is built from 13 residues. CDR1 is LNHDA and CDR2 is SQIVND in the germline V gene (reference sequence). The J segment lost 2 bases and the V segment lost 6 bases, leaving 3 bases of the junction unmatched. The chain's CDR3 is CASRGDRTYEQYF. Written as DNA, the CDR3 is TGTGCCAGTAGGGGGGACAGGACCTACGAGCAGTACTTC.

The chain employs TRBV19 and TRBJ2-1, with 9 bases aligning to TRBD2. Unmatched junction bases numbered 7, after V lost 5 bases and J lost 5 bases. Germline V lookup: CDR1 LNHDA, CDR2 SQIVND (reference sequence). The CDR3 is 15 amino acids. The CDR3 sequence is CASSFSGSGDNEQFF. Written as DNA, the CDR3 is TGTGCCAGTAGTTTTAGCGGGAGCGGGGACAATGAGCAGTTCTTC.

This clone was detected only once. The sample holds other DNA sequences that translate to the same CDR3. CDR3 in amino acids: CASSRSSYEQYF. CDR3 in DNA: TGTGCCAGCAGCCGGAGCTCCTACGAGCAGTACTTC. The rearrangement joins TRBV6-5 to TRBJ2-7, with unresolved D. The CDR3 runs 12 residues. Germline CDR1 reads MNHEY; CDR2 reads SVGAGI. The V and J ends lost 6 bases and 0 bases respectively, with 6 bases between them.

The chain has TRBV12-3 or TRBV12-4 and TRBJ1-4; D is uncertain. The CDR3 is 11 residues long. Trimming took 8 bases from V and 7 from J, leaving 8 bases between them. The CDR3 sequence: CASGRVEKLFF. The CDR3 DNA reads as TGTGCCAGCGGGAGGGTTGAAAAACTGTTTTTT.

This rearrangement joins TRBV28 to TRBJ2-7; perhaps TRBD1 as D (6 bases). CDR3 length equals 14 residues. Trimming cost V 3 bases and J 1 base, with 10 bases left between them. From germline, CDR1 is MDHEN and CDR2 SYDVKM. Here the CDR3 DNA reads TGTGCCAGCAGTTTCTTCAGGGGATCCTACGAGCAGTACTTC. Its protein product is CASSFFRGSYEQYF.

J is TRBJ1-5 and V is TRBV19, with TRBD1 identical over 9 bases. In germline, CDR1 is LNHDA, CDR2 SQIVND (reference sequence). This CDR3 has 14 residues. Unmatched junction bases numbered 5, after V lost 7 bases and J lost 4 bases. CDR3 sequence (DNA): TGTGCCAGTAAGGGACAGGGTTGGAATCAGCCCCAGCATTTT. Its protein product is CASKGQGWNQPQHF. Full variable domain (remainder filled in from reference TRBV19 and TRBJ1-5): DGGITQSPKYLFRKEGQNVTLSCEQNLNHDAMYWYRQDPGQGLRLIYYSQIVNDFQKGDIAEGYSVSREKKESFPLTVTSAQKNPTAFYLCASKGQGWNQPQHFGDGTRLSIL.

This chain joins TRBV14 and TRBJ1-2, with 7 nucleotides matching TRBD1. The CDR3 totals 13 residues. With 4 bases clipped from V and 2 bases from J, the junction kept 1 base outside the gene matches. CDR1 and CDR2 from the germline V gene are SGHDN and FVKESK. The CDR3 here is CASSPGQNYGYTF. CDR3 coding DNA: TGTGCCAGCAGCCCGGGACAGAACTATGGCTACACCTTC.

This clone was picked up one time. V gene TRBV30 combines with J gene TRBJ2-3; 11 bases fit TRBD2. CDR1 GTSNPN and CDR2 SVGIG come from the germline V gene (reference sequence). The CDR3 sequence is 13 residues long. J was trimmed by 9 bases and V by 5 bases; bases with no gene match: 7. The chain's CDR3 is CAWGAGTSGTQYF. The CDR3 DNA reads TGTGCCTGGGGCGCTGGGACTAGCGGAACGCAGTATTTT.

The chain joins TRBV10-2 to TRBJ1-4; D perhaps matches TRBD1 (6 bases). Germline values: CDR1 WSHSY, CDR2 SAAADI. CDR3 length: 15 amino acids. Trimming cost V 2 bases and J 7 bases, with 14 bases left between them. CDR3 protein: CASSERQGLVEKLFF. The CDR3 DNA follows: TGCGCCAGCAGTGAGCGGCAGGGGTTGGTTGAAAAACTGTTTTTT.

J is TRBJ2-3 and V is TRBV18; 9 bases match TRBD2. CDR1 and CDR2 from the germline V gene are KGHSH and LQKENI. CDR3 length equals 17 residues. The trim removed 2 bases at V and 4 bases at J, leaving 10 bases unmatched. CDR3 sequence: CASSPYASGNSPDTQYF. CDR3 bases: TGTGCCAGCTCACCATACGCTAGCGGGAATAGCCCAGATACGCAGTATTTT. The full variable domain, rest sourced from reference TRBV18 and TRBJ2-3, is NAGVMQNPRHLVRRRGQEARLRCSPMKGHSHVYWYRQLPEEGLKFMVYLQKENIIDESGMPKERFSAEFPKEGPSILRIQQVVRGDSAAYFCASSPYASGNSPDTQYFGPGTRLTVL.

The chain joins TRBV7-3 to TRBJ2-1, with 14 bases aligning to TRBD2. Germline CDR1 and CDR2: SGHTA and FQGTGA. This CDR3 is 17 amino acids long. V was clipped by 5 bases and J by 6 bases; unmatched bases: 9. In DNA form, the CDR3 reads TGTGCCAGCAGCCCCCGGATTGGGACTAGCGGGAGCAATGAGCAGTTCTTC. Residues: CASSPRIGTSGSNEQFF. The complete variable domain, with remaining parts taken from reference TRBV7-3 and TRBJ2-1, reads GAGVSQTPSNKVTEKGKYVELRCDPISGHTALYWYRQSLGQGPEFLIYFQGTGAADDSGLPNDRFFAVRPEGSVSTLKIQRTERGDSAVYLCASSPRIGTSGSNEQFFGPGTRLTVL.

The rearrangement joins TRBV19 to TRBJ2-3, with TRBD2 identical over 11 bases. The CDR3 runs 17 residues. CDR1 is LNHDA and CDR2 is SQIVND in the germline V gene (reference sequence). The junction had 9 bases not matched to a gene; V was cut back by 4 bases and J by 3 bases. CDR3 nucleotide sequence: TGTGCCAGTAGTAAACTAGCGGGAGTAAGAGGGACAGATACGCAGTATTTT. It specifies CASSKLAGVRGTDTQYF.